One T cell receptor beta chain is described in this entry. The antigen is undetermined. The data were taken from a study of T cells after yellow fever vaccination. Study-wide results and caveats: Peak timing came faster in the weaker secondary response, day 5 versus 15. After the booster, 95% to 98% of CD4 and roughly nine tenths of CD8 primary-response clones were re-detected.

TCRdb re-called the 5' RACE reads through MiXCR, storing one row per CDR3 protein. Of about 340,000 distinct CDR3 sequences listed, 3% to 4.5% are singletons. Germline values: CDR1 MNHEY, CDR2 SVGAGI. The CDR3 is made up of 17 amino acids. Germline trimming cut 8 bases from V and 2 bases from J; bases unmatched to any gene: 9. The receptor's source is a young man who received the YFV17D yellow fever vaccine. The chain joins TRBV6-5 to TRBJ2-6; 10 bases are shared with TRBD1. The sequencing here drew on PBMCs, taken 5 days after the yellow fever booster vaccination. DNA of the CDR3: TGTGCCAGCTGCAGGGACAGGGGAATGGCTGGGGCCAACGTCCTGACTTTC. Translated, it gives CASCRDRGMAGANVLTF.